These 18 T cell receptor beta chains came from one sample sequenced in a study of a mutant IDH1 vaccine in newly diagnosed glioma. TCRdb's copy holds only in-frame clones and misses some; the assay was immunoSEQ multiplex PCR. The sample carries over 80,000 clones, roughly 89% recorded once. Stated time point: baseline, week 1 (first vaccination visit). Treatment of the sample: pre-vaccination baseline after standard-of-care therapy. The sequences come from PBMCs, collected from a glioma patient treated with radiotherapy, temozolomide or both. Receptor source: a woman in her fifties or sixties with glioma.

The V and J genes are TRBV6-6 and TRBJ1-5; maybe TRBD1 (6 bases). Germline CDR1 and CDR2: MNHNY and SVGAGI (reference sequence). Deletions cut 6 bases from V and 3 bases from J, with 15 bases between. This CDR3 region has 15 residues. CDR3: CASRLQGVDNQPQHF. For the CDR3, the DNA is TGTGCCAGCAGGCTACAGGGAGTAGACAATCAGCCCCAGCATTTT.

This chain uses TRBV5-1 with TRBJ1-3, with D hard to call. The CDR3 loop spans 13 amino acids. Trimming took 3 bases from V and 4 from J, leaving 8 bases between them. The germline V gene has CDR1 SGHRS and CDR2 YFSETQ. CDR3 region: CASSSDGGNTIYF. CDR3 sequence (DNA): TGCGCCAGCAGCTCGGACGGAGGAAACACCATATATTTT.

The chain is built from TRBV2 and TRBJ2-7, with 14 bases fitting TRBD2. Germline values: CDR1 SNHLY, CDR2 FYNNEI. This CDR3 has 14 amino acids. V was pared by 11 bases and J by 5 bases, with 8 bases of the junction left unmatched. The CDR3, as DNA: TGTGCCGTAGGACTAGCGGGGGGCAGGAACGAGCAGTACTTC. Amino acids: CAVGLAGGRNEQYF. The full variable domain, its missing parts supplied by reference TRBV2 and TRBJ2-7, is EPEVTQTPSHQVTQMGQEVILRCVPISNHLYFYWYRQILGQKVEFLVSFYNNEISEKSEIFDDQFSVERPDGSNFTLKIRSTKLEDSAMYFCAVGLAGGRNEQYFGPGTRLTVT.

This clone is classed as medium-sized. The rearrangement links TRBV12-5 to TRBJ1-5; D not resolved. Between the trimmed V and J ends, which lost 4 bases and 2 bases, there was a span of 6 bases. The germline CDR1 and CDR2 sequences are LGHNT and FRNRAP. There are 13 residues in the CDR3. The CDR3 DNA is TGTGCTAGTGGTTCAGAGGGCAATCAGCCCCAGCATTTT. Its translation is CASGSEGNQPQHF.

The J gene is TRBJ1-4, the V gene TRBV2, with D uncertain. The CDR3 contains 14 residues. V dropped 7 bases and J dropped 4 bases, with 13 bases sitting between them. Germline V gives CDR1 SNHLY, CDR2 FYNNEI. The CDR3 sequence is CASTPRSNNEKLFF. CDR3 nucleotides: TGTGCCAGCACCCCGAGGTCGAATAATGAAAAACTGTTTTTT.

This CDR3 reads CASKQLADYNEQFF. In nucleotides, the CDR3 is TGCGCCAGCAAGCAACTAGCGGATTACAATGAGCAGTTCTTC. J is TRBJ2-1 and V is TRBV5-1, with 8 bases that match TRBD2. The V segment lost 6 bases and the J segment 4 bases; nucleotides outside the gene matches: 6. From germline, CDR1 is SGHRS and CDR2 YFSETQ. This CDR3 region has 14 residues.

This chain joins TRBV5-1 and TRBJ2-3; D is undetermined. V was shortened by 4 bases and J by 4 bases, with 7 bases between the two germline ends. The germline V gene encodes CDR1 SGHRS and CDR2 YFSETQ. This CDR3 spans 12 amino acids. CDR3 region: CASSTSADTQYF. CDR3 in DNA: TGCGCCAGCAGCACCTCCGCAGATACGCAGTATTTT.

The CDR3 sequence is CSATPGLVYTF. CDR3 nucleotides: TGCAGTGCAACTCCCGGGTTGGTCTACACCTTC. The rearrangement uses TRBV20-1 and TRBJ1-2; D not resolved. The germline gives CDR1 DFQATT, CDR2 SNEGSKA (reference sequence). V gave up 6 bases and J gave up 10 bases, with 15 bases separating them. The CDR3 totals 11 residues.

The chain employs TRBV28 and TRBJ2-7; the D is unclear. In germline, CDR1 is MDHEN, CDR2 SYDVKM. V dropped 3 bases and J dropped 5 bases, with 14 bases sitting between them. The CDR3 is 14 amino acids. The CDR3 DNA is TGTGCCAGCAGTTTCTTTCAGATGGTTAACGAGCAGTACTTC. This encodes CASSFFQMVNEQYF.

This clone was seen only a few times. This chain uses TRBV28 with TRBJ1-1, with 7 nucleotides matching TRBD1. This CDR3 spans 15 amino acids. After removal of 5 bases from V and 0 bases from J, the junction contained 6 bases not matched to a gene. Germline-derived CDR1 and CDR2 are MDHEN and SYDVKM. The CDR3 spells CASSPPTGMNTEAFF. The CDR3 nucleotides are TGTGCCAGCAGTCCCCCGACAGGGATGAACACTGAAGCTTTCTTT. Complete variable domain (other parts from reference TRBV28 and TRBJ1-1): DVKVTQSSRYLVKRTGEKVFLECVQDMDHENMFWYRQDPGLGLRLIYFSYDVKMKEKGDIPEGYSVSREKKERFSLILESASTNQTSMYLCASSPPTGMNTEAFFGQGTRLTVV.

This chain connects TRBV10-3 to TRBJ2-1, with 7 bases lining up with TRBD1. The trim removed 2 bases at V and 15 bases at J, leaving 10 bases unmatched. The CDR3 is 13 amino acids. In germline, CDR1 is ENHRY, CDR2 SYGVKD. In DNA form, the CDR3 reads TGTGCCATCAGTGAGCGTACCGGGACAGCGAGGTTCTTC. It is translated as CAISERTGTARFF.

The chain combines TRBV7-9 with TRBJ1-2; D uncertain. Looked up from germline, CDR1 is SEHNR and CDR2 is FQNEAQ (reference sequence). The CDR3 totals 14 residues. V was cut by 7 bases and J by 1 base, with 13 bases left in between. DNA of the CDR3: TGTGCCAGCACCCCTTGGGAGGGTAACTATGGCTACACCTTC. It is translated as CASTPWEGNYGYTF.

In DNA, the CDR3 is TGCGCCAGCAGCTTGATGGCGGGAGTTGGGGCAGATACGCAGTATTTT. Its translation: CASSLMAGVGADTQYF. V usage is TRBV5-1 and J usage is TRBJ2-3; 7 positions agree with TRBD2. The length of the CDR3 is 16 residues. CDR1 and CDR2 (germline): SGHRS, YFSETQ. J gave up 4 bases and V 1 base, and 9 bases lay outside the gene matches.

This rearrangement joins TRBV6-5 to TRBJ1-4; D is perhaps TRBD1 (5 bases). Germline CDR1 and CDR2: MNHEY and SVGAGI. V was pared by 2 bases and J by 5 bases, with 15 bases between. The CDR3 contains 16 residues. CDR3 amino acids: CASSYTAGTVNEKLFF. The CDR3 region has the DNA TGTGCCAGCAGTTACACAGCCGGGACGGTCAATGAAAAACTGTTTTTT.

This chain links TRBV6-6 with TRBJ1-2; TRBD1 is a possible D gene (6 bases). Trimming shortened V by 0 bases and J by 6 bases, and 11 bases separated the two germline ends. The CDR3 is 14 residues long. Germline-derived CDR1 and CDR2 are MNHNY and SVGAGI (reference sequence). The CDR3 nucleotides read TGTGCCAGCAGTTACTCGGGGGGGGCTCATGGCTACACCTTC. Encoded protein: CASSYSGGAHGYTF.

As concerns this clone: The same CDR3 arises from other DNA sequences in this sample as well. V is TRBV7-3 and J is TRBJ2-7; the match to TRBD2 covers 9 bases. The CDR3 length is 14 residues. Trimming took 2 bases from V and 4 from J; bases not matched to a gene: 3. Germline-derived CDR1 and CDR2 are SGHTA and FQGTGA. CDR3 DNA sequence: TGTGCCAGCAGCTTAGCGGGAGGGCCATACGAGCAGTACTTC. This gives the protein CASSLAGGPYEQYF.

In nucleotides, the CDR3 is TGTGCCAGCAGCGTAGGGGCAACAACTAATGAAAAACTGTTTTTT. Translating gives CASSVGATTNEKLFF. V usage is TRBV9 and J usage is TRBJ1-4; D is unresolved. The CDR3 has 15 residues. Trimming shortened V by 0 bases and J by 0 bases, and 6 bases separated the two germline ends. The V gene's germline CDR1 is SGDLS and CDR2 YYNGEE.

The chain uses TRBV5-1 and TRBJ1-3; the D is unclear. The V gene lost 1 base and the J gene lost 0 bases, with 5 bases spanning the gap. Per germline, CDR1 SGHRS and CDR2 YFSETQ. CDR3 length equals 14 residues. For the CDR3, the DNA is TGCGCCAGCAGCTTGTTGGACTCTGGAAACACCATATATTTT. This gives the protein CASSLLDSGNTIYF. The full variable domain, rest sourced from reference TRBV5-1 and TRBJ1-3, is KAGVTQTPRYLIKTRGQQVTLSCSPISGHRSVSWYQQTPGQGLQFLFEYFSETQRNKGNFPGRFSGRQFSNSRSEMNVSTLELGDSALYLCASSLLDSGNTIYFGEGSWLTVV.